Each of the 15 T cell receptor beta chains below was sequenced from the same sample in a study of blood T cell repertoires in COVID-19. Sequencing was performed with immunoSEQ multiplex PCR; in TCRdb, only in-frame clones are kept and a portion is missing. The profile shows 150,000 to 200,000 clones, 70% to 85% of them singletons. The material sequenced was peripheral blood. The receptors were gathered from a man between 45 and 60 years old who had recovered from COVID-19.

The J gene is TRBJ2-1, the V gene TRBV18; TRBD2 agrees at 7 bases. The germline V gene encodes CDR1 KGHSH and CDR2 LQKENI. Trimming at V came to 2 bases and at J to 9 bases, leaving 7 bases not matched to a gene. The CDR3 has 14 amino acids. The CDR3 loop reads CASSPSGAIGEQFF. Written as DNA, the CDR3 is TGTGCCAGCTCACCAAGCGGGGCGATCGGTGAGCAGTTCTTC.

The chain links TRBV25-1 to TRBJ1-1; no clear D. Germline CDR1 is MGHDK and CDR2 is SYGVNS. Between the trimmed V and J ends, which lost 2 bases and 4 bases, there was a span of 8 bases. The length of the CDR3 is 13 residues. CDR3 region: CASSEGVSTEAFF. Here the CDR3 DNA reads TGTGCCAGCAGTGAAGGTGTGAGCACTGAAGCTTTCTTT.

The CDR3 DNA is TGTGCCAGCAGTTACCTCGGACTAGCGGGAGTCCACGAGCAGTACTTC. Protein: CASSYLGLAGVHEQYF. The chain couples TRBV6-6 to TRBJ2-7, with 13 nucleotides matching TRBD2. Germline V gene lookup returns CDR1 MNHNY and CDR2 SVGAGI (reference sequence). This CDR3 comprises 16 residues. The ends lost 2 bases at V and 5 bases at J; junction bases unmatched: 6.

This clone has a handful of counts. The chain has TRBV28 and TRBJ2-2, with TRBD1 identical over 7 bases. After removal of 2 bases from V and 4 bases from J, the junction contained 10 bases not matched to a gene. There are 17 residues in the CDR3. CDR1 is MDHEN and CDR2 is SYDVKM in the germline V gene. For the CDR3, the DNA is TGTGCCAGCAGTTTACCCATAGGGGGCGCTGGCACCGGGGAGCTGTTTTTT. As protein: CASSLPIGGAGTGELFF.

This chain links TRBV19 with TRBJ2-7; 7 bases match TRBD1. CDR1 and CDR2 (germline): LNHDA, SQIVND (reference sequence). The CDR3 runs to 15 residues. J was trimmed by 3 bases and V by 5 bases; bases with no gene match: 10. DNA of the CDR3: TGTGCCAGTAGTTCAGATCACAGGGGTAGCTACGAGCAGTACTTC. Encoded protein: CASSSDHRGSYEQYF.

This clone was seen repeatedly, ten times or more. The CDR3 here is CASSQSGREDTGELFF. The CDR3 DNA follows: TGTGCCAGCAGCCAATCGGGGCGGGAGGACACCGGGGAGCTGTTTTTT. This chain connects TRBV4-2 to TRBJ2-2; 8 bases fit TRBD2. Germline CDR1 and CDR2: LGHNA and YNFKEQ. The ends lost 2 bases at V and 3 bases at J; junction bases unmatched: 5. This CDR3 is 16 amino acids long.

The V and J genes are TRBV9 and TRBJ1-3, with D tentatively TRBD1 (5 bases). The CDR3 covers 18 residues. Trimming shortened V by 0 bases and J by 0 bases, and 16 bases separated the two germline ends. The germline V gene encodes CDR1 SGDLS and CDR2 YYNGEE. CDR3 DNA sequence: TGTGCCAGCAGCGTAGATCAGGGCCATGGTCCCTCTGGAAACACCATATATTTT. Translating it yields CASSVDQGHGPSGNTIYF.

The CDR3, as DNA: TGTGCCAGCAGCCCGACTAGCGGGAGTGGTGACGAGCAGTACTTC. Translated: CASSPTSGSGDEQYF. The chain employs TRBV3-1 (or the pseudogene TRBV3-2) and TRBJ2-7; 12 bases fit TRBD2. V was pared by 4 bases and J by 5 bases, with 6 bases of the junction left unmatched. The germline CDR1 and CDR2 sequences are LGHDT and YNNKEL (reference sequence). This CDR3 spans 15 amino acids.

In its sample, this clone was seen a few times. The chain couples TRBV6-5 to TRBJ1-2; D gene unclear. Trimming shortened V by 2 bases and J by 6 bases, and 10 bases separated the two germline ends. Germline V CDR1 and CDR2: MNHEY, SVGAGI. The CDR3 has 13 amino acids. The CDR3 DNA is TGTGCCAGCAGTTACATGAGCGGAGATGGCTACACCTTC. Amino acids: CASSYMSGDGYTF.

The genes are TRBV4-3 and TRBJ1-1; D is uncertain. CDR1 is LGHNA, CDR2 YSLEER, per germline. This CDR3 has 14 amino acids. Trimming cost V 4 bases and J 3 bases, with 12 bases left between them. DNA for the CDR3: TGCGCCAGCAGCCCGGAAGCACGGGACACTGAAGCTTTCTTT. This codes for CASSPEARDTEAFF.

V and J are TRBV30 and TRBJ1-6, with 7 bases fitting TRBD1. The V gene end was trimmed by 0 bases and the J gene end by 8 bases; junction bases not matched to a gene: 4. This CDR3 is built from 14 residues. Germline values: CDR1 GTSNPN, CDR2 SVGIG (reference sequence). CDR3 nucleotide sequence: TGTGCCTGGAGTGTAAACAGGGGCCATTCACCCCTCCACTTT. Protein: CAWSVNRGHSPLHF.

This chain uses TRBV6-5 with TRBJ2-2; 9 nucleotides match TRBD1. The ends lost 0 bases at V and 13 bases at J; junction bases unmatched: 3. The CDR3 is made up of 13 amino acids. The germline V gene has CDR1 MNHEY and CDR2 SVGAGI. The DNA for the CDR3 is TGTGCCAGCAGTTACTCCCTGGACAGGGGGCTGTTTTTT. Translating it yields CASSYSLDRGLFF.

CDR3 protein: CASSLVTGNTEAFF. As DNA, the CDR3 is TGTGCCAGCAGCTTAGTTACTGGGAACACTGAAGCTTTCTTT. This sequence joins TRBV7-2 and TRBJ1-1; D remains ambiguous. Trimming shortened V by 1 base and J by 1 base, and 7 bases separated the two germline ends. The germline V gene has CDR1 SGHTA and CDR2 FQGNSA. This CDR3 contains 14 residues.

The chain carries TRBV4-1 and TRBJ2-6, with TRBD1 as a possible D gene (6 bases). Trimming shortened V by 1 base and J by 0 bases, and 10 bases separated the two germline ends. Germline loops: CDR1 MGHRA, CDR2 YSYEKL. This CDR3 comprises 17 residues. CDR3 nucleotides: TGCGCCAGCAGCCAAGTACAGGGAATCTCTGGGGCCAACGTCCTGACTTTC. Its translation: CASSQVQGISGANVLTF.

The genes are TRBV18 and TRBJ1-1; 7 positions match TRBD1. CDR1 is KGHSH and CDR2 is LQKENI in the germline V gene. The CDR3 sequence is 15 residues long. V lost 3 bases to trimming and J lost 0 bases; unmatched junction nucleotides: 4. The CDR3 loop is CASSPGGQLNTEAFF. The CDR3 bases are TGTGCCAGCTCACCGGGGGGACAGCTGAACACTGAAGCTTTCTTT. The entire variable domain, with the rest obtained from reference TRBV18 and TRBJ1-1, is as follows: NAGVMQNPRHLVRRRGQEARLRCSPMKGHSHVYWYRQLPEEGLKFMVYLQKENIIDESGMPKERFSAEFPKEGPSILRIQQVVRGDSAAYFCASSPGGQLNTEAFFGQGTRLTVV.